This T cell receptor (beta chain) stems from a study of beta chain features in type 1 diabetes. Overall study results and limits: Within each of all four CD4+ subsets, Type 1 diabetes patients had TCRB CDR3s that were moderately but significantly shorter. Healthy donors had naive, central memory and Treg TCRB repertoires that appeared less similar than those seen among patients.

Sorting with CD45RO/CCR7/CD25/CD127/CD95/CD27 yielded naive, central memory, regulatory and stem-like memory CD4+ cells. This clone was seen a handful of times. Antigen specificity is unknown. The CDR3 totals 13 residues. The germline V and J ends were trimmed by 3 bases and 7 bases, with 10 bases remaining between them. Germline CDR1 and CDR2: SGHTA and FQGNSA. Expressed TCRB transcripts were sequenced after all isolated RNA was converted to cDNA. Using immunoSEQ multiplex PCR, the repertoire was profiled, and TCRdb retains in-frame clones only, with some absent. The sample has hundreds of thousands of clones; approximately 9.9% are singletons.

The V gene is TRBV7-2, the J gene TRBJ2-1; D possibly corresponds to TRBD2 (5 bases). The source of this sequence is a woman aged 25 to 39 in good health. Sequenced input: naive CD4+ T cells from blood. The CDR3 spells CASSLNSVNEQFF. As DNA, the CDR3 is TGTGCCAGCAGCTTGAATAGCGTGAATGAGCAGTTCTTC.